This section outlines one TCR beta chain sequence together with its context. Antigen unknown. The sample belongs to a study of T cell responses to AZD1222 COVID-19 vaccine. Study-wide points: Clonal diversity may have been underestimated in mostly white British donors. Recipients of AZD1222 seropositive at baseline numbered only 6 or 7. After the peak T cell response, and only then, were repertoires sampled. Spike-specific TCR breadth and depth went up after people got two AZD1222 doses.

This CDR3 is 15 amino acids long. V lost 1 base and J 2 bases, leaving 12 bases between the germline ends. The germline CDR1 and CDR2 sequences are PRHDT and FYEKMQ (reference sequence). TCRdb keeps only in-frame clones here, not all; method: immunoSEQ multiplex PCR. The profile shows roughly 97,000 clones, around 89% of them singletons. Sequencing was performed on peripheral blood, taken on day 0 of AZD1222 vaccination. The receptor's source is an adult in good health. This sequence joins TRBV13 and TRBJ2-7; D call uncertain. This CDR3 is CASSLEHPGTYEQYF. Here the CDR3 DNA reads TGTGCCAGCAGCTTAGAGCACCCCGGAACCTACGAGCAGTACTTC.